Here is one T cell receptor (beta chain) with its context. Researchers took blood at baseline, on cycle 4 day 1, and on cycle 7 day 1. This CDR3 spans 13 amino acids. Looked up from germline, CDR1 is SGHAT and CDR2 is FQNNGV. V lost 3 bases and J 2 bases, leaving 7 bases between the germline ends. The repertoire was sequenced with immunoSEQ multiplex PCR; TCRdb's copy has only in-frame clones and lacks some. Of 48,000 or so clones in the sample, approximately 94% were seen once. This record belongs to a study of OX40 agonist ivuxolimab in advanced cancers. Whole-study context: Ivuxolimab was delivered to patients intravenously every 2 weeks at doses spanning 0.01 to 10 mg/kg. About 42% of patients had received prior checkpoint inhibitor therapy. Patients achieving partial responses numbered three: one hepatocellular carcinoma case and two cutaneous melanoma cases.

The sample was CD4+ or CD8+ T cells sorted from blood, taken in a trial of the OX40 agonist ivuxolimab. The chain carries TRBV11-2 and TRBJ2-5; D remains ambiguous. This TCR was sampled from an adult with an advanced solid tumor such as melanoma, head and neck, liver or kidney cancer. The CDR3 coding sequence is TGTGCCAGCAGCTTCGGGCCACAAGAGACCCAGTACTTC. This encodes CASSFGPQETQYF.